This T cell receptor (beta chain) was observed in a study of PD-L1 blockade in urothelial cancer (TCRdb year 2017). Background for the entire study: All patients started therapy around 2014 and received atezolizumab 1,200 mg intravenously every 3 weeks. About 90% of the 29 patients were males with bladder-origin urothelial cancer, and about 65% of the roughly 30 reported a prior smoking history. An ECOG performance status of 0 or 1 was recorded for the patients, and 0 to 3 prior chemotherapy regimens had been received by the patients. Blood samples were analyzed at two time points: 3 weeks after treatment start (second dose) and 6 weeks after treatment start. A median of 141,255 T cells and 83,000 or so unique TCRs was obtained from blood samples, and a median clonality of 0.080 was observed. The study, an exploratory multi-omic analysis, examined somatic, immune and clinical correlates of response to PD-L1 blockade with atezolizumab in urothelial cancer. TCR sequencing covered pretreatment tumor samples and matched, serially collected peripheral blood taken before and after atezolizumab treatment. Durable clinical benefit meant progression-free survival longer than 6 months, and TCR features were also tested against progression-free and overall survival. In the same patients, whole exome sequencing and RNA sequencing of pretreatment tumors were performed in addition to TCR sequencing. Fewer than ten patients reached durable clinical benefit, while 20 or so patients did not. Pretreatment blood TCR-seq was available for under 35 patients, at least one posttreatment blood collection was obtained for about 24 patients, and tumor TCR-seq was available for about 24 patients.

Each PCR received spiked-in synthetic TCR analog templates so that absolute template abundance could be estimated from read counts. TCRbeta CDR3 regions were amplified from genomic DNA with bias-controlled V and J gene primers using the immunoSEQ assay. Rearranged TCRbeta segments were sequenced at approximately 20X coverage. For the original study's pipeline: Sequencing errors were corrected by clustering, and CDR3s were annotated against IMGT so that V, D and J genes could be assigned. Out-of-frame and stop-codon sequences were excluded, and only productive TCRbeta rearrangements were used in downstream analyses. Clonality was computed as one minus Shannon entropy normalized by the log of the number of unique productive sequences. Clones differing between time points or between blood and tumor were identified using Fisher's exact test with Benjamini-Hochberg correction, with an adjusted p below 0.01 applied as the threshold. Entries here come from immuneACCESS through TCRdb and include only in-frame sequences with V and J called. Some clones fail to appear in such tables; in the studies checked, an unresolved V gene covers under half of the shortfall, and the cause of the remainder is unknown. From that table come the V and J calls and clone size; the DNA was used to work out D and trimming. The sample yields around 45,000 clones; 88% were counted once. 13% to 15% of the sample goes to the ten largest clones.

V drops 3 bases and J drops 0 bases, leaving 12 bases in between. As encoded in the germline V gene, CDR1 is KGHSH while CDR2 is LQKENI. The CDR3 sequence holds 17 residues, the cysteine and phenylalanine included. The retained sequence is limited to the CDR3, 51 bases, with the frame set at the first base. Notes on this clone: There is no known antigen for this receptor. Base qualities are not recorded, but no much larger clone differs from it by a single base.

The cohort comprised 30 or so patients with locally advanced or metastatic urothelial carcinoma treated at Memorial Sloan Kettering on a trial protocol. Peripheral blood mononuclear cells were collected pretreatment and during treatment, at between 1 and 8 total time points per patient. The Qiagen DNeasy Blood extraction kit was used to purify genomic DNA from total PBMCs and tumor samples. PBMCs were collected pretreatment and during treatment, and were isolated and stored as previously described. Study-wide findings and limitations: Because the sample size was small (n of about 29) and many exploratory analyses were performed, the results are intended to be hypothesis-generating. A pretreatment peripheral blood TCR clonality below the median was linked to improved progression-free and overall survival. Patients with durable benefit showed greater expansion of tumor-associated TCR clones in peripheral blood 3 weeks after starting treatment (n ≈ 21, p = 0.022).

This sequence was found in a woman aged 55-70 years with urothelial cancer. Material: PBMCs, obtained around atezolizumab (anti-PD-L1) treatment. The chain couples TRBV18 to TRBJ1-6, with TRBD1 as a weak D call on 5 bases. The nucleotide sequence reads as follows: TGTGCCAGCTCACCCGGGATGGGGGGCTCCTATAATTCACCCCTCCACTTT. It codes for CASSPGMGGSYNSPLHF.